Listed here is a single TCR beta chain. No antigen is known for it. The sample belongs to a study of OX40 agonist ivuxolimab in advanced cancers. Study-wide background: Every 2 weeks, ivuxolimab was infused into the patients intravenously at between 0.01 and 10 mg/kg. One patient with hepatocellular carcinoma and two with cutaneous melanoma, three in all, had partial responses. General study results and limits: At 0.1 to 3.0 mg/kg and by week 6, CD4+ and CD8+ T cells in the blood had expanded clonally. CD4+ T cells averaged fewer expanded clones than CD8+ T cells.

The data were produced by immunoSEQ multiplex PCR, yet TCRdb's version contains in-frame clones alone and is incomplete. The sample shows 10,000 to 15,000 clones, about 80% of them seen only once. Per germline, CDR1 SGHRS and CDR2 YFSETQ. CDR3 length: 15 residues. The V end was cut by 0 bases, the J end by 1 base, with 8 bases between. The J gene is TRBJ1-3, the V gene TRBV5-1; D remains unclear. This sample comprised CD4+ or CD8+ T cells sorted from blood, obtained in a trial of the OX40 agonist ivuxolimab. This TCR derives from an adult with an advanced solid tumor such as melanoma, head and neck, liver or kidney cancer. This CDR3 is CASSLGETSGNTIYF. As DNA, the CDR3 is TGCGCCAGCAGCTTGGGGGAAACATCTGGAAACACCATATATTTT.